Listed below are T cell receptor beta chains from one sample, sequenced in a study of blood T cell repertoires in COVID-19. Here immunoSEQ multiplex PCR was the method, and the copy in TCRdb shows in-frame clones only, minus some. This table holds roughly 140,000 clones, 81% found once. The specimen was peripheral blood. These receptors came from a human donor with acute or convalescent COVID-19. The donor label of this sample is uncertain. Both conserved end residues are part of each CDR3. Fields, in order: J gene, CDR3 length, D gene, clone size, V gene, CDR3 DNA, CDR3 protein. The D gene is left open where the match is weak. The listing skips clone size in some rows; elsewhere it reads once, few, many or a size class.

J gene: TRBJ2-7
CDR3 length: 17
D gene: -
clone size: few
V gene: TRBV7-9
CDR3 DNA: TGTGCCAGCAGCTTAGGAGGGGGTCGACAGAAAGCCTACGAGCAGTACTTC
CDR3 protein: CASSLGGGRQKAYEQYF

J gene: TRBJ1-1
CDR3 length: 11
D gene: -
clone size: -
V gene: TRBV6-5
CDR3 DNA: TGTGCCAGCGGGCGGGGGACTGAAGCTTTCTTT
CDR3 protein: CASGRGTEAFF

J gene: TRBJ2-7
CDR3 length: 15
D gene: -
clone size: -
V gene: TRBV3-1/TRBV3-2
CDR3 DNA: TGTGCCAGCAGCGCCACCGGGACTTTCTCCTACGAGCAGTACTTC
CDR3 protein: CASSATGTFSYEQYF

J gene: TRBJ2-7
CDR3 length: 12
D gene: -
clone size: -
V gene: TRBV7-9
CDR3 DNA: TGTGCCAGCAGCTTAACGGTTTACGAGCAGTACTTC
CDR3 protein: CASSLTVYEQYF

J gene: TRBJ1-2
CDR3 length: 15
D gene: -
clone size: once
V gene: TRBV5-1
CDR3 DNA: TGCGCCAGCAGCTTGGGGGACATTCCTAACTATGGCTACACCTTC
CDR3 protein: CASSLGDIPNYGYTF

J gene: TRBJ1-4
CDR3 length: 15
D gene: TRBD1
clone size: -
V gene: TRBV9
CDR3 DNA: TGTGCCAGCAGCGCCCCCGGGACAGGGGGGGAAAAACTGTTTTTT
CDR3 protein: CASSAPGTGGEKLFF

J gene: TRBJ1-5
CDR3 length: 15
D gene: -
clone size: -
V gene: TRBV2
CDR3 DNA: TGTGCCAGCAGTGGACGGGAAGGAAGCAATCAGCCCCAGCATTTT
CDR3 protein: CASSGREGSNQPQHF

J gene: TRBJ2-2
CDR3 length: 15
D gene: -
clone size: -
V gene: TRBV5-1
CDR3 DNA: TGCGCCAGCAGCCTAGACAGCCTGAGCACCGGGGAGCTGTTTTTT
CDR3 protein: CASSLDSLSTGELFF

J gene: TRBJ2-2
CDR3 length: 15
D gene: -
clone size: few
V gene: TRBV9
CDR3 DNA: TGTGCCAGCAGCGAGAGGGCCCACATCACCGGGGAGCTGTTTTTT
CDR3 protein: CASSERAHITGELFF

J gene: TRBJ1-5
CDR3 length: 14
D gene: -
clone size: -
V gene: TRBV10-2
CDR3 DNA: TGCGCCAGCAGTGGGGTGCGGGGGAGTCAGCCCCAGCATTTT
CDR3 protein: CASSGVRGSQPQHF

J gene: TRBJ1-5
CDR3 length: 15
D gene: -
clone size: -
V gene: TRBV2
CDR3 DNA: TGTGCCAGCAGTGAAGGGCAGGGGCGGACTCAGCCCCAGCATTTT
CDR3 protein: CASSEGQGRTQPQHF

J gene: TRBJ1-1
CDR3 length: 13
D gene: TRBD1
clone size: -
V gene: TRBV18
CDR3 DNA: TGTGCCAGCTCAACCGACAGGGGGCTGGAAGCTTTCTTT
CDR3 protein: CASSTDRGLEAFF

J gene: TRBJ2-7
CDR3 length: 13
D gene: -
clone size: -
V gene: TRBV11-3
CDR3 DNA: TGTGCCAGCAGCTTACATCAGGTGGGCGAGCAGTACTTC
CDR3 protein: CASSLHQVGEQYF

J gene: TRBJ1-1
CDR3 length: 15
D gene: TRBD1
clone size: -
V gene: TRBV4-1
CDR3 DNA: TGCGCCAGCAGCCAAGGGGACAGACTCAACACTGAAGCTTTCTTT
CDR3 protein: CASSQGDRLNTEAFF

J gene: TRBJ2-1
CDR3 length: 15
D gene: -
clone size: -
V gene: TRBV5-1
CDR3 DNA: TGCGCCAGCAGCTTGGCACTAGAGGGATATAATGAGCAGTTCTTC
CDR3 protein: CASSLALEGYNEQFF

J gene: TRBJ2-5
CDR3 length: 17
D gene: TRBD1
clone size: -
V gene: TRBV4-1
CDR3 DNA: TGCGCCAGCAGCCAATACTTCTTCGGGGACAGTCAAGAGACCCAGTACTTC
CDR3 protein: CASSQYFFGDSQETQYF

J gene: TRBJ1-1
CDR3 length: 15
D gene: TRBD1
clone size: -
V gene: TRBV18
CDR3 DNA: TGTGCCAGCTCACCCGGACAGGTGAAGGGAACTGAAGCTTTCTTT
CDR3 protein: CASSPGQVKGTEAFF

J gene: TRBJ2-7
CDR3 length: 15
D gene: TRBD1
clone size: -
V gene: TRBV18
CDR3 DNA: TGTGCCAGCTCACCACGGCAGGGGGAGACCTACGAGCAGTACTTC
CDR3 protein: CASSPRQGETYEQYF

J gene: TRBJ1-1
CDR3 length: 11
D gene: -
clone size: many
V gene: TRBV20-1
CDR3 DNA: TGCAGTGCCCAACCCACAGGTGAAGCTTTCTTT
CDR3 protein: CSAQPTGEAFF

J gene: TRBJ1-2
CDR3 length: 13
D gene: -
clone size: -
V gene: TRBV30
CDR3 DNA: TGTGCCTGGAGTGTACAGCAGGGAGGAGGCTACACCTTC
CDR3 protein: CAWSVQQGGGYTF

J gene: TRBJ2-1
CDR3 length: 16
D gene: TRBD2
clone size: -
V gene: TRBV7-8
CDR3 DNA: TGTGCCAGCAGCTTAGATGTAGCGGGGATTTACAATGAGCAGTTCTTC
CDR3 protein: CASSLDVAGIYNEQFF

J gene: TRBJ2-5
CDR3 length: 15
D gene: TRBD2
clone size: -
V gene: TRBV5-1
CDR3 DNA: TGCGCCAGCAGCTTCGCACGGGGGGGGCGGGAGACCCAGTACTTC
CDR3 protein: CASSFARGGRETQYF

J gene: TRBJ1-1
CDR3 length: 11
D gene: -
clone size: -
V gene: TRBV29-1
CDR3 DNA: TGCAGCTCCTTCGTGAACACTGAAGCTTTCTTT
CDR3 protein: CSSFVNTEAFF

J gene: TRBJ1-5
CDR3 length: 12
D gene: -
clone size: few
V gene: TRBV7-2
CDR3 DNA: TGTGCCAGCAGCCCCTACAATCAGCCCCAGCATTTT
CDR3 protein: CASSPYNQPQHF

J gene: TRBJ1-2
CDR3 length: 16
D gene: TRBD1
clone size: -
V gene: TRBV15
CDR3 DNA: TGTGCCACCAGCAGTAGCGGGGACAGGGCAGACTATGGCTACACCTTC
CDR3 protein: CATSSSGDRADYGYTF

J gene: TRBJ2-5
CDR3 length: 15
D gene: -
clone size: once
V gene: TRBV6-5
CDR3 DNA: TGTGCCAGCAATCGGGTGGGGCTAGGGCAAGAGACCCAGTACTTC
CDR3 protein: CASNRVGLGQETQYF

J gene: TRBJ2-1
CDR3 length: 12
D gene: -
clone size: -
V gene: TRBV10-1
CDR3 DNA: TGCGCCAGCAGTGAAAGGGGCAATGAGCAGTTCTTC
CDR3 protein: CASSERGNEQFF

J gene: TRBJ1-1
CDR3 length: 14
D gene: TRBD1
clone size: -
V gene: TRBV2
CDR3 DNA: TGTGCCAGCAGTTACGGGACAGTGAACACTGAAGCTTTCTTT
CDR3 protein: CASSYGTVNTEAFF

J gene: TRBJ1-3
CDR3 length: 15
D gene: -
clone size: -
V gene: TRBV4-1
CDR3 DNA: TGCGCCAGCAGCCAAGGGAGGGCTGCTGGAAACACCATATATTTT
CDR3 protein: CASSQGRAAGNTIYF